What follows are 25 T cell receptor beta chains derived from one specimen sequenced in a study of identical twins. TCRdb processed the 5' RACE reads anew with MiXCR; each CDR3 protein has one entry. The data contain roughly 190,000 distinct CDR3 sequences, 15% of them singletons. These data also featured in a second study, about T cells expressing NK-cell markers.

The specimen was CD8+ T cells sorted from blood. The receptors were gathered from a woman younger than 30 in good health.

This clonotype was observed a handful of times. J is TRBJ2-2 and V is TRBV7-8; 8 bases align to TRBD2. CDR3 length equals 18 residues. Germline lookup yields CDR1 SGHVS and CDR2 FQNEAQ. Trimming at V came to 3 bases and at J to 0 bases, leaving 9 bases not matched to a gene. Written as DNA, the CDR3 is TGTGCCAGCAGCTTTCCTTTGAGCGGGGGACCGAACACCGGGGAGCTGTTTTTT. It yields the protein CASSFPLSGGPNTGELFF.

This rearrangement joins TRBV11-2 to TRBJ2-3; TRBD2 is a possible D gene (5 bases). This CDR3 has 14 residues. From germline, CDR1 is SGHAT and CDR2 FQNNGV. Deletions cut 0 bases from V and 3 bases from J, with 7 bases between. CDR3 loop: CASSLETKTDTQYF. The CDR3 bases are TGTGCCAGCAGCTTAGAGACTAAAACAGATACGCAGTATTTT.

This clonotype was picked up a small number of times. CDR3 nucleotide sequence: TGTGCCAGCAGCTTTGCGGTCAGCTCCTACAATGAGCAGTTCTTC. Translated: CASSFAVSSYNEQFF. The rearrangement links TRBV5-6 to TRBJ2-1; D ambiguous. The CDR3 is made up of 15 amino acids. Trimming left V 2 bases short and J 0 bases short, with 9 bases between. CDR1 is SGHDT, CDR2 YYEEEE, per germline. Full variable domain (remainder filled in from reference TRBV5-6 and TRBJ2-1): DAGVTQSPTHLIKTRGQQVTLRCSPKSGHDTVSWYQQALGQGPQFIFQYYEEEERQRGNFPDRFSGHQFPNYSSELNVNALLLGDSALYLCASSFAVSSYNEQFFGPGTRLTVL.

The chain combines TRBV9 with TRBJ2-3, with 8 bases matching TRBD2. This CDR3 has 16 amino acids. Per the germline V gene, CDR1 is SGDLS and CDR2 is YYNGEE. Trimming removed 4 bases from V and 0 bases from J; junction bases left unmatched: 7. As DNA, the CDR3 is TGTGCCAGCAGCCACGGGGCGGGAGGTAGCACAGATACGCAGTATTTT. Residues: CASSHGAGGSTDTQYF.

This clonotype has more than one count but fewer than ten. The rearrangement links TRBV3-1 to TRBJ2-1, with D possibly TRBD2 on 5 matching bases. V lost 1 base and J lost 4, with 8 bases in between. The CDR3 length is 14 residues. Germline assignment: CDR1 LGHDT and CDR2 YNNKEL (reference sequence). CDR3 sequence reads: CASSQVEGYNEQFF. CDR3 nucleotide sequence: TGTGCCAGCAGCCAAGTAGAGGGATACAATGAGCAGTTCTTC.

As for this clonotype: A read error may produce the germline difference seen at one junction end. The chain has TRBV7-9 and TRBJ2-1, with 7 bases aligning to TRBD1. Germline CDR1 and CDR2: SEHNR and FQNEAQ (reference sequence). The CDR3 loop spans 13 amino acids. In DNA, the CDR3 is TGTGCCAGCGGCTTAGGGACAGAAAATGAGCAGTTCTTC. Its translation is CASGLGTENEQFF. Together with reference TRBV7-9 and TRBJ2-1, the CDR3 gives the full variable domain: DTGVSQNPRHKITKRGQNVTFRCDPISEHNRLYWYRQTLGQGPEFLTYFQNEAQLEKSRLLSDRFSAERPKGSFSTLEIQRTEQGDSAMYLCASGLGTENEQFFGPGTRLTVL.

This clonotype came up a few times. The CDR3 DNA reads TGCAGCGCTGAGGCCTGGAACTACAATGAGCAGTTCTTC. This gives the protein CSAEAWNYNEQFF. The chain has TRBV29-1 and TRBJ2-1; no definite D call. This CDR3 has 13 residues. V lost 7 bases and J lost 3, with 13 bases in between. CDR1 and CDR2 from the germline V gene are SQVTM and ANQGSEA.

The J gene is TRBJ2-7, the V gene TRBV12-3 or TRBV12-4; 9 positions match TRBD1. CDR3 length equals 17 residues. After removal of 6 bases from V and 0 bases from J, the junction contained 12 bases not matched to a gene. This CDR3 reads CASSKDMGQGNSYEQYF. The CDR3 region has the DNA TGTGCCAGCAGCAAGGACATGGGACAGGGTAACTCCTACGAGCAGTACTTC.

This sequence joins TRBV19 and TRBJ1-6, with D unclear. This CDR3 is built from 14 residues. The V end was cut by 6 bases, the J end by 14 bases, with 20 bases between. Germline CDR1 is LNHDA and CDR2 is SQIVND (reference sequence). CDR3 protein: CASRTIEGGLALHF. Written as DNA, the CDR3 is TGTGCCAGTAGGACGATAGAAGGCGGCCTAGCCCTCCACTTT.

At least ten counts were recorded for this clonotype. This chain uses TRBV2 with TRBJ2-7, with D maybe TRBD2 (6 bases). V was shortened by 10 bases and J by 0 bases, with 13 bases between the two germline ends. This CDR3 is 13 amino acids long. Germline V gene sequence: CDR1 SNHLY, CDR2 FYNNEI. This CDR3 reads CATTGLDSYEQYF. For the CDR3, the DNA is TGTGCCACCACGGGACTGGACTCCTACGAGCAGTACTTC. Filled out from reference TRBV2 and TRBJ2-7, the complete variable domain reads EPEVTQTPSHQVTQMGQEVILRCVPISNHLYFYWYRQILGQKVEFLVSFYNNEISEKSEIFDDQFSVERPDGSNFTLKIRSTKLEDSAMYFCATTGLDSYEQYFGPGTRLTVT.

The rearrangement uses TRBV2 and TRBJ2-7; 7 bases fit TRBD2. Germline lookup yields CDR1 SNHLY and CDR2 FYNNEI. V trimming: 3 bases; J trimming: 6 bases; junction bases outside the gene matches: 11. The CDR3 is made up of 15 amino acids. This CDR3 is CASSDFTGGVREQYF. DNA of the CDR3: TGTGCCAGCAGTGATTTTACGGGGGGAGTCCGCGAGCAGTACTTC.

The chain recombines TRBV2 with TRBJ1-1; possibly TRBD1 for D (5 bases). CDR1 and CDR2 (germline): SNHLY, FYNNEI. V was clipped by 1 base and J by 11 bases, with 20 bases between them. The CDR3 covers 15 residues. CDR3 nucleotide sequence: TGTGCCAGCAGTGAAGGGGGGGGTAGGGGTGTCGAGGCTTTCTTT. This encodes CASSEGGGRGVEAFF.

The chain combines TRBV11-2 with TRBJ2-7, with 10 bases that match TRBD1. Germline-derived CDR1 and CDR2 are SGHAT and FQNNGV. CDR3 size: 14 residues. V lost 4 bases, J lost 4 bases, and 4 bases stayed unmatched. The CDR3 protein is CASSYGQGGYEQYF. The DNA for the CDR3 is TGTGCCAGCAGCTACGGACAGGGGGGGTACGAGCAGTACTTC.

This clonotype was found a few times. V gene TRBV3-1 combines with J gene TRBJ1-2; D remains ambiguous. Germline CDR1 is LGHDT and CDR2 is YNNKEL (reference sequence). This CDR3 region has 14 residues. Trimming left V 1 base short and J 4 bases short, with 10 bases between. This CDR3 is CASSQVSGPYGYTF. CDR3 sequence (DNA): TGTGCCAGCAGCCAAGTATCCGGGCCCTATGGCTACACCTTC.

The chain recombines TRBV6-2 or TRBV6-3 with TRBJ2-1, with D perhaps assigned TRBD1 or TRBD2 (5 bases each). CDR3 length: 11 amino acids. The V gene lost 3 bases and the J gene lost 10 bases, with 7 bases spanning the gap. The germline gives CDR1 MNHEY, CDR2 SVGEGT. CDR3: CASSYWGEQFF. CDR3 DNA: TGTGCCAGCAGTTATTGGGGGGAGCAGTTCTTC.

The genes are TRBV6-2 or TRBV6-3 and TRBJ2-2, with D hard to call. The V and J ends lost 7 bases and 6 bases respectively, with 15 bases between them. The CDR3 covers 14 residues. Per the germline V gene, CDR1 is MNHEY and CDR2 is SVGEGT. The CDR3 loop is CASTGNLRAGELFF. CDR3 coding DNA: TGTGCCAGCACTGGCAATTTAAGGGCCGGGGAGCTGTTTTTT.

The chain employs TRBV20-1 and TRBJ2-3; D is uncertain. CDR3 length: 16 amino acids. V was cut by 3 bases and J by 5 bases, with 21 bases left in between. Germline CDR1 and CDR2: DFQATT and SNEGSKA (reference sequence). CDR3 DNA: TGCAGTGCTAGGCTTCCTTCAGCGACCTCCATAGATACGCAGTATTTT. Its translation is CSARLPSATSIDTQYF.

This clonotype appeared a few times. CDR3 bases: TGTGCCAGCAGCCAAGGCCCCAATTCAGGGGAAAGAGGTCAGCCCCAGCATTTT. It translates to CASSQGPNSGERGQPQHF. This chain connects TRBV3-1 to TRBJ1-5; D is possibly TRBD1 (6 bases). Deletions cut 1 base from V and 6 bases from J, with 22 bases between. This CDR3 spans 18 amino acids. The germline V gene has CDR1 LGHDT and CDR2 YNNKEL (reference sequence).

J is TRBJ2-1 and V is TRBV7-9; no firm D call. The CDR3 is 13 residues long. V was shortened by 7 bases and J by 14 bases, with 21 bases between the two germline ends. The germline V gene encodes CDR1 SEHNR and CDR2 FQNEAQ (reference sequence). The CDR3 protein is CASTPLDPGSKFF. The CDR3 DNA is TGTGCCAGCACCCCTCTTGATCCCGGATCGAAGTTCTTC.

The V and J genes are TRBV20-1 and TRBJ1-2; D ambiguous. Germline lookup yields CDR1 DFQATT and CDR2 SNEGSKA (reference sequence). The V end was cut by 3 bases, the J end by 3 bases, with 11 bases between. This CDR3 spans 13 amino acids. The DNA for the CDR3 is TGCAGTGCTAGTGAGGCCTCGGACTATGGCTACACCTTC. It codes for CSASEASDYGYTF.

This clonotype was counted at least ten times. V gene TRBV11-2 combines with J gene TRBJ2-1, with a possible D match to TRBD2 (5 bases). This CDR3 contains 12 residues. CDR1 is SGHAT and CDR2 is FQNNGV in the germline V gene. V was trimmed by 5 bases and J by 8 bases, leaving 10 bases between them. The CDR3 loop reads CASSPLDHEQFF. The CDR3 DNA follows: TGTGCCAGCAGCCCACTAGACCATGAGCAGTTCTTC.

The chain carries TRBV11-1 and TRBJ2-7; perhaps TRBD2 as D (6 bases). The CDR3 is 18 amino acids. V was trimmed by 2 bases and J by 0 bases, leaving 20 bases between them. Germline loops: CDR1 SGHAT, CDR2 FQDESV (reference sequence). CDR3 nucleotides: TGTGCCAGCAGCTTAACAACAAAAACCCGGGACTTCTCCTACGAGCAGTACTTC. It encodes CASSLTTKTRDFSYEQYF. Full variable domain (remainder filled in from reference TRBV11-1 and TRBJ2-7): EAEVAQSPRYKITEKSQAVAFWCDPISGHATLYWYRQILGQGPELLVQFQDESVVDDSQLPKDRFSAERLKGVDSTLKIQPAELGDSAMYLCASSLTTKTRDFSYEQYFGPGTRLTVT.

The chain carries TRBV4-2 and TRBJ2-7, with D hard to call. The CDR3 loop spans 15 amino acids. V was trimmed by 3 bases and J by 7 bases, leaving 19 bases between them. Germline loops: CDR1 LGHNA, CDR2 YNFKEQ. CDR3 DNA sequence: TGTGCCAGCAGCCACCTACAGAGGTCCCCCGGAGAGCAGTACTTC. The encoded protein is CASSHLQRSPGEQYF.

This clonotype has only a few counts. The chain has TRBV20-1 and TRBJ2-2; D unclear. This CDR3 is built from 12 residues. Germline V gene data show CDR1 as DFQATT and CDR2 as SNEGSKA (reference sequence). Trimming shortened V by 0 bases and J by 6 bases, and 5 bases separated the two germline ends. The CDR3 sequence is CSAREGSGELFF. DNA for the CDR3: TGCAGTGCTAGAGAGGGTTCCGGGGAGCTGTTTTTT.

This clonotype has more than one count but fewer than ten. The gene calls are TRBV11-1 and TRBJ2-3; 9 bases agree with TRBD1. The V gene end was trimmed by 5 bases and the J gene end by 4 bases; junction bases not matched to a gene: 22. CDR1 is SGHAT, CDR2 FQDESV, per germline (reference sequence). This CDR3 is 20 amino acids long. The CDR3 reads CASSPARVQGAGLYADTQYF. The DNA for the CDR3 is TGTGCCAGCAGCCCGGCACGCGTACAGGGGGCCGGGTTGTATGCAGATACGCAGTATTTT.